This T cell receptor (beta chain) was identified during a study of T-cell reconstitution after alpha-beta-depleted transplantation in children (dated by TCRdb to the mid-2010s). As for the study more broadly: T-cell immune reconstitution after TCRalphabeta/CD19-depleted allogeneic hematopoietic cell transplantation in children was quantitatively tracked in the study by means of TCR repertoire profiling. General findings and caveats noted by the study authors: The frequencies of hyperexpanded clones fell over the following months, and after one year, T-cell counts and TCRbeta diversity were mostly attributed to newly produced T cells. In some patients, high TCRbeta diversity at day 60 was attributed to recipient T cells and intrathymic progenitors that had survived conditioning. The apparently early recovery of alphabetaT-cell counts about two months after transplant reportedly depended on only several hundred rapidly expanded clones that came from non-depleted graft cells.

Libraries were prepared through PCR. TCRdb shows the sequencer as Illumina HiSeq 2500. TCR library preparation used molecular barcoding, with unique molecular identifiers applied to normalize quantification of the TCRbeta repertoire. TCRdb reanalyzed the raw reads on its own, using fastp at Q25 for trimming and MiXCR for clone calling, and kept in-frame beta chains. Entries are consolidated by CDR3 protein sequence, retaining the most common genes and DNA. The sample contains approximately 980,000 distinct CDR3 sequences, around 30% of them found a single time. The ten largest clones represent about 28% of the sample. As to this clonotype: Its antigen is still unknown. Base qualities were left out, and no much larger clone turns up one base away.

V is clipped by 6 bases and J by 11 bases, and the sequence between their germline boundaries is 16 bases long. The CDR3 runs 12 amino acids, cysteine and phenylalanine included. Only CDR3 DNA is held: 36 bases, read in frame from base 1. CDR1 and CDR2 are drawn from the germline V gene: MDHEN, SYDVKM. This sample's treatment or condition label indicates: allogeneic hematopoietic cell transplantation with graft depleted of TCRalphabeta T cells and CD19 B cells. TCRalphabeta/CD19-depleted allogeneic hematopoietic cell grafts were given to the transplant recipients, all of whom were children. Source: PBMCs, mostly from graft donor cells, taken 360 days after TCRalphabeta/CD19-depleted stem cell transplant. This sequence originates from a boy in the first two years of life who had a stem cell transplant for SCID, so the T cells may come from the graft donor. The rearranged segments are TRBV28 and TRBJ1-1; no D segment can be confidently identified. The nucleotides are TGTGCCAGCAGCCCACAAGTACCCAAGGCTTTCTTT. It translates to CASSPQVPKAFF.